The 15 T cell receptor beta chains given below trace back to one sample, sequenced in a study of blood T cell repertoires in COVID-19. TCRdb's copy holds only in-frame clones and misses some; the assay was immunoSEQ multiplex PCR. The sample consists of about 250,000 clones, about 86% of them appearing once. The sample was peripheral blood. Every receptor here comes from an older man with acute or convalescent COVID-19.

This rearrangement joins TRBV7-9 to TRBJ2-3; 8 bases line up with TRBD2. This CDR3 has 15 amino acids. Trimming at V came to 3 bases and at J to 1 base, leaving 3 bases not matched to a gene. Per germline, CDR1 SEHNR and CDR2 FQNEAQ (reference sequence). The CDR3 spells CASSFSGARTDTQYF. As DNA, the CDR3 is TGTGCCAGCAGCTTTAGCGGGGCCCGCACAGATACGCAGTATTTT. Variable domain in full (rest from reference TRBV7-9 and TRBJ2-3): DTGVSQNPRHKITKRGQNVTFRCDPISEHNRLYWYRQTLGQGPEFLTYFQNEAQLEKSRLLSDRFSAERPKGSFSTLEIQRTEQGDSAMYLCASSFSGARTDTQYFGPGTRLTVL.

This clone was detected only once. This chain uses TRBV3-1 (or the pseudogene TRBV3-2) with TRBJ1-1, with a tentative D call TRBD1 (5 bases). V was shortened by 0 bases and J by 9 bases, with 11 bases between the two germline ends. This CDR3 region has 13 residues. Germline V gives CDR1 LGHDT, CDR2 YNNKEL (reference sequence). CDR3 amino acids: CASSQELGTKAFF. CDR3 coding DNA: TGTGCCAGCAGCCAAGAATTAGGGACTAAAGCTTTCTTT.

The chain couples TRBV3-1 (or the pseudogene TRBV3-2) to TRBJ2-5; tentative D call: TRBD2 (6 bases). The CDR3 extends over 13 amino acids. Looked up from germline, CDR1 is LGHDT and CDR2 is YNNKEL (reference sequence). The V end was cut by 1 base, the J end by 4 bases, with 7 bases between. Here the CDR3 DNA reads TGTGCCAGCAGCCAAGCAGCGGGAGAGACCCAGTACTTC. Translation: CASSQAAGETQYF.

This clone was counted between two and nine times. The CDR3 reads CASTSPSGGYEQYF. The CDR3, as DNA: TGTGCCAGCACCTCGCCTAGCGGGGGCTACGAGCAGTACTTC. V gene TRBV7-2 combines with J gene TRBJ2-7; 10 bases fit TRBD2. Germline values: CDR1 SGHTA, CDR2 FQGNSA. The CDR3 has 14 residues. With 7 bases clipped from V and 3 bases from J, the junction kept 6 bases outside the gene matches.

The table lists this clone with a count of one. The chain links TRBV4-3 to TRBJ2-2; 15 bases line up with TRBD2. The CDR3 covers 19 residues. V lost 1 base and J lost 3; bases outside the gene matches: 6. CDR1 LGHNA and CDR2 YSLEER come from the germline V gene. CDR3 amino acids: CASSQGTSGRAGYTGELFF. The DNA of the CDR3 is TGCGCCAGCAGCCAAGGGACTAGCGGGAGGGCCGGGTACACCGGGGAGCTGTTTTTT.

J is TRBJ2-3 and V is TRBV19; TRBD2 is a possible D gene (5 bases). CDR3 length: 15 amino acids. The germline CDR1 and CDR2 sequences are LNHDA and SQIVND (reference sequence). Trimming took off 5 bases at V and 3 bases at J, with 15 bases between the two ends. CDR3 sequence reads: CASSPIGERTDTQYF. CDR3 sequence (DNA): TGTGCCAGTAGTCCCATTGGGGAGAGGACAGATACGCAGTATTTT.

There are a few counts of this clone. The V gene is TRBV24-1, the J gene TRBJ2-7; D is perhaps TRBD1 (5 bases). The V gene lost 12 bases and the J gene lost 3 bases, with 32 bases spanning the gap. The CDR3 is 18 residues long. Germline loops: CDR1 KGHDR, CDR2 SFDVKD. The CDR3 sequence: CASNSKTATRVPFYEQYF. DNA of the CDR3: TGTGCCTCCAATTCGAAGACAGCGACCCGAGTGCCGTTCTACGAGCAGTACTTC.

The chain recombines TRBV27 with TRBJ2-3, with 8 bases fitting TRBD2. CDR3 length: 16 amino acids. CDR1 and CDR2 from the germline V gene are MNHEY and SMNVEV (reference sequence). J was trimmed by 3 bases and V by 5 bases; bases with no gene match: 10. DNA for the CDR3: TGTGCCAGCAGTCTTGCACAGCGGGAGATAACAGATACGCAGTATTTT. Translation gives CASSLAQREITDTQYF.

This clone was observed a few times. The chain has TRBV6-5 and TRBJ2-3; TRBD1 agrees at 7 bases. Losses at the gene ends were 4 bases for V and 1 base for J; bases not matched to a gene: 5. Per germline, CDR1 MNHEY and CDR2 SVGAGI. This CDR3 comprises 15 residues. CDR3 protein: CASSFGTARTDTQYF. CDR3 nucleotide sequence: TGTGCCAGCAGTTTCGGGACAGCTCGCACAGATACGCAGTATTTT.

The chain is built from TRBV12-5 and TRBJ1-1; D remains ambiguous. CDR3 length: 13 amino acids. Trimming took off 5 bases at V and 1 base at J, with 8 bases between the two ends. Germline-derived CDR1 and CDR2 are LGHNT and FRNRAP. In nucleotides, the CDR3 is TGTGCTAGTGGTCGACACAAGAACACTGAAGCTTTCTTT. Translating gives CASGRHKNTEAFF.

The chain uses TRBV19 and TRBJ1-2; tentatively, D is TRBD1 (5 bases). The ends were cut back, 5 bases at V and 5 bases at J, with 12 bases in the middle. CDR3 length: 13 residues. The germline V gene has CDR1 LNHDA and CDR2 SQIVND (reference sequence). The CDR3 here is CASSPGTSYGYTF. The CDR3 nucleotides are TGTGCCAGTAGTCCCGGGACTTCATATGGCTACACCTTC.

CDR3 nucleotide sequence: TGCGCCAGCAGCCCCCCGCGAACAGGGGCCAAAAACATTCAGTACTTC. Its protein product is CASSPPRTGAKNIQYF. The chain combines TRBV4-1 with TRBJ2-4; perhaps TRBD1 as D (6 bases). The CDR3 is 16 amino acids. Germline V gene lookup returns CDR1 MGHRA and CDR2 YSYEKL. Trimming stripped 4 bases from V and 1 base from J, with 14 bases between.

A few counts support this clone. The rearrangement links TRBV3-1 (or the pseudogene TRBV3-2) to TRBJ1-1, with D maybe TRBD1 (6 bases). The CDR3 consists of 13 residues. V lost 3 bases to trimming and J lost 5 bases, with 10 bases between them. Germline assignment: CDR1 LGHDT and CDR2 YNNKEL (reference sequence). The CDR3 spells CASSQGGRTEAFF. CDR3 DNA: TGTGCCAGCAGCCAGGGGGGGCGGACTGAAGCTTTCTTT.

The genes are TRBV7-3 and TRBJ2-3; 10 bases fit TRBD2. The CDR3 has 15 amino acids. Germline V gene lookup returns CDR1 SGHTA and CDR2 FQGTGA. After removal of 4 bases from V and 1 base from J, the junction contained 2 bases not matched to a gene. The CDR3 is CASSSGLAGTDTQYF. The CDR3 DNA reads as TGTGCCAGCAGCTCTGGACTAGCGGGCACAGATACGCAGTATTTT.

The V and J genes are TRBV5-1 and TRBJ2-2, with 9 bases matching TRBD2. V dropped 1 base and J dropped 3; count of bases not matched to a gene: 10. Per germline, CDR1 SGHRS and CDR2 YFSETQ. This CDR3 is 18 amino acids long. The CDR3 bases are TGCGCCAGCAGCTTGTTTTCGCGGGGGGGCATAGACACCGGGGAGCTGTTTTTT. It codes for CASSLFSRGGIDTGELFF. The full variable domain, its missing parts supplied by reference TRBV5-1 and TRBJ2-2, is KAGVTQTPRYLIKTRGQQVTLSCSPISGHRSVSWYQQTPGQGLQFLFEYFSETQRNKGNFPGRFSGRQFSNSRSEMNVSTLELGDSALYLCASSLFSRGGIDTGELFFGEGSRLTVL.